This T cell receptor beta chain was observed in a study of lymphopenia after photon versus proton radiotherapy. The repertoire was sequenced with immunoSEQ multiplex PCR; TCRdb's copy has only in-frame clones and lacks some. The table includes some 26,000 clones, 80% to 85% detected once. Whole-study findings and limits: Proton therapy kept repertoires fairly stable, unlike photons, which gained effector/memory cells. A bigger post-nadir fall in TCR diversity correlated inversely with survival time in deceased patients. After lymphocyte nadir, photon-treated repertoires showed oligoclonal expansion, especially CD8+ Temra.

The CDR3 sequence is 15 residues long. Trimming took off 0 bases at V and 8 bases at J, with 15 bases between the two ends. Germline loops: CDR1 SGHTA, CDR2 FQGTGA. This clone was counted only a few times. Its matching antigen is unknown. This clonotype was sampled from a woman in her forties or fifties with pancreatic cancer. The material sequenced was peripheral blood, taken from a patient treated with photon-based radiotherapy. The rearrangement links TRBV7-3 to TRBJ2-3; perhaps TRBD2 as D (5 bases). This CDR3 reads CASSLTASLGGTQYF. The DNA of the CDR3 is TGTGCCAGCAGCTTAACGGCTAGCCTGGGTGGTACGCAGTATTTT.